Shown below are 16 T cell receptor beta chains from a single sample sequenced in a study of T cell changes during pregnancy in multiple sclerosis. Using immunoSEQ multiplex PCR, the repertoire was profiled, and TCRdb retains in-frame clones only, with some absent. This sample has fewer than 60,000 clones, with approximately 95% found just once. The sequenced sample was CD8+ T cells from peripheral blood mononuclear cells, obtained in the first trimester of pregnancy. The receptors originated from a female donor with multiple sclerosis, enrolled in a pregnancy study.

This chain links TRBV28 with TRBJ2-7, with 11 positions matching TRBD2. V lost 3 bases to trimming and J lost 5 bases; unmatched junction nucleotides: 6. The germline CDR1 and CDR2 sequences are MDHEN and SYDVKM. The CDR3 covers 15 residues. CDR3: CASSFVAGGFDEQYF. In DNA, the CDR3 is TGTGCCAGCAGTTTCGTAGCGGGAGGGTTCGACGAGCAGTACTTC. Full variable domain (remainder filled in from reference TRBV28 and TRBJ2-7): DVKVTQSSRYLVKRTGEKVFLECVQDMDHENMFWYRQDPGLGLRLIYFSYDVKMKEKGDIPEGYSVSREKKERFSLILESASTNQTSMYLCASSFVAGGFDEQYFGPGTRLTVT.

This rearrangement joins TRBV30 to TRBJ1-2; D is ambiguous. The CDR3 has 15 amino acids. The ends were cut back, 3 bases at V and 2 bases at J, with 16 bases in the middle. Germline V CDR1 and CDR2: GTSNPN, SVGIG (reference sequence). DNA for the CDR3: TGTGCCTGGAGCCCGCCGGTGAACGCCAACTATGGCTACACCTTC. Amino acids: CAWSPPVNANYGYTF.

The chain employs TRBV7-9 and TRBJ1-3, with D possibly matching TRBD1 (6 bases). Per the germline V gene, CDR1 is SEHNR and CDR2 is FQNEAQ (reference sequence). The CDR3 covers 16 residues. Between the trimmed V and J ends, which lost 2 bases and 1 base, there was a span of 12 bases. CDR3 DNA: TGTGCCAGCAGCTTACTACAGGGCCCTTCTGGAAACACCATATATTTT. The encoded protein is CASSLLQGPSGNTIYF.

CDR3 coding DNA: TGTGCCAGCAGCCTAAGCGGGCAGGCCTACGAGCAGTACTTC. Translated: CASSLSGQAYEQYF. The chain carries TRBV9 and TRBJ2-7; a possible D gene is TRBD2 (6 bases). The V gene's germline CDR1 is SGDLS and CDR2 YYNGEE. This CDR3 contains 14 residues. V gave up 4 bases and J gave up 2 bases, with 13 bases separating them.

V is TRBV5-1 and J is TRBJ2-5, with D tentatively TRBD2 (6 bases). CDR1 is SGHRS and CDR2 is YFSETQ in the germline V gene. This CDR3 is built from 16 residues. V lost 0 bases and J lost 5, with 17 bases in between. The CDR3: CASSLGRTSNGETQYF. CDR3 nucleotide sequence: TGCGCCAGCAGCTTGGGGCGAACTAGCAACGGGGAGACCCAGTACTTC.

V is TRBV16 and J is TRBJ1-5; 7 positions agree with TRBD1. V dropped 1 base and J dropped 5; count of bases not matched to a gene: 5. The germline V gene encodes CDR1 KGHSY and CDR2 FQNENV. The CDR3 covers 15 residues. In DNA, the CDR3 is TGTGCCAGCAGCCAATTGGGACAGCTAGATCAGCCCCAGCATTTT. This gives the protein CASSQLGQLDQPQHF.

This clone was seen just once. V gene TRBV10-3 combines with J gene TRBJ2-1; the match to TRBD2 covers 7 bases. CDR3 length: 14 residues. The germline V gene encodes CDR1 ENHRY and CDR2 SYGVKD. V trimming: 7 bases; J trimming: 7 bases; junction bases outside the gene matches: 10. This chain's CDR3 is CAIMRESGENEQFF. The CDR3 region has the DNA TGTGCCATCATGCGGGAGTCCGGCGAGAATGAGCAGTTCTTC.

The V gene is TRBV19, the J gene TRBJ2-7; perhaps TRBD1 as D (5 bases). The CDR3 runs to 13 residues. The germline gives CDR1 LNHDA, CDR2 SQIVND (reference sequence). V dropped 3 bases and J dropped 3 bases, with 9 bases sitting between them. CDR3 residues: CASSMGQHYEQYF. Written as DNA, the CDR3 is TGTGCCAGTAGTATGGGGCAGCACTACGAGCAGTACTTC. Together with reference TRBV19 and TRBJ2-7, the CDR3 gives the full variable domain: DGGITQSPKYLFRKEGQNVTLSCEQNLNHDAMYWYRQDPGQGLRLIYYSQIVNDFQKGDIAEGYSVSREKKESFPLTVTSAQKNPTAFYLCASSMGQHYEQYFGPGTRLTVT.

This rearrangement joins TRBV7-6 to TRBJ2-3, with 8 bases lining up with TRBD1. Germline V gene data show CDR1 as SGHVS and CDR2 as FNYEAQ. V lost 5 bases, J lost 2 bases, and 3 bases stayed unmatched. The CDR3 has 14 residues. This CDR3 is CASSGTGYTDTQYF. CDR3 bases: TGTGCCAGCAGCGGGACAGGTTACACAGATACGCAGTATTTT.

The chain couples TRBV5-1 to TRBJ2-1, with a weak D call TRBD2 (6 bases). Per germline, CDR1 SGHRS and CDR2 YFSETQ. Trimming removed 4 bases from V and 3 bases from J, with 11 bases in between. The CDR3 loop spans 14 amino acids. CDR3 region: CASSGGGNYNEQFF. CDR3 nucleotides: TGCGCCAGCAGCGGGGGAGGAAACTACAATGAGCAGTTCTTC.

The chain has TRBV19 and TRBJ1-2; the D is unclear. CDR1 and CDR2 (germline): LNHDA, SQIVND (reference sequence). Trimming pared 4 bases from V and 6 bases from J, leaving 18 bases between. The CDR3 totals 15 residues. The CDR3 sequence: CASSTSRGSPNGYTF. DNA of the CDR3: TGTGCCAGTAGTACCTCCCGCGGGAGCCCGAATGGCTACACCTTC.

The chain couples TRBV2 to TRBJ2-1; 10 nucleotides align to TRBD2. V lost 4 bases to trimming and J lost 10 bases; unmatched junction nucleotides: 4. The CDR3 is made up of 13 amino acids. Germline V gene data show CDR1 as SNHLY and CDR2 as FYNNEI. The DNA for the CDR3 is TGTGCCAGCAGTGTAGCGGGAGGACGAGAGCAGTTCTTC. Amino acids: CASSVAGGREQFF.

This rearrangement joins TRBV19 to TRBJ2-7, with 8 bases fitting TRBD1. V was clipped by 9 bases and J by 3 bases; unmatched bases: 7. This CDR3 spans 13 amino acids. CDR1 and CDR2 (germline): LNHDA, SQIVND (reference sequence). For the CDR3, the DNA is TGTGCCAGCAGCCCGGGACAGGACTACGAGCAGTACTTC. Translation gives CASSPGQDYEQYF.

J is TRBJ2-2 and V is TRBV27; D not certain. V dropped 6 bases and J dropped 1 base, with 12 bases sitting between them. Germline loops: CDR1 MNHEY, CDR2 SMNVEV (reference sequence). The CDR3 extends over 15 amino acids. The CDR3 nucleotides are TGTGCCAGCAGACCCGGTCTCGAGAACACCGGGGAGCTGTTTTTT. This gives the protein CASRPGLENTGELFF.

The CDR3 sequence is CASTAQETQYF. The CDR3 nucleotides read TGTGCCAGCACCGCGCAAGAGACCCAGTACTTC. The V and J genes are TRBV7-6 and TRBJ2-5; the D is unclear. CDR1 SGHVS and CDR2 FNYEAQ come from the germline V gene. Trimming left V 7 bases short and J 2 bases short, with 5 bases between. The CDR3 covers 11 residues.

The chain couples TRBV7-9 to TRBJ2-3; 7 bases are a match to TRBD2. Germline values: CDR1 SEHNR, CDR2 FQNEAQ (reference sequence). V lost 6 bases to trimming and J lost 0 bases; unmatched junction nucleotides: 6. The CDR3 length is 15 residues. The CDR3 spells CASSRGGGSTDTQYF. CDR3 sequence (DNA): TGTGCCAGCAGTCGGGGCGGGGGAAGCACAGATACGCAGTATTTT.